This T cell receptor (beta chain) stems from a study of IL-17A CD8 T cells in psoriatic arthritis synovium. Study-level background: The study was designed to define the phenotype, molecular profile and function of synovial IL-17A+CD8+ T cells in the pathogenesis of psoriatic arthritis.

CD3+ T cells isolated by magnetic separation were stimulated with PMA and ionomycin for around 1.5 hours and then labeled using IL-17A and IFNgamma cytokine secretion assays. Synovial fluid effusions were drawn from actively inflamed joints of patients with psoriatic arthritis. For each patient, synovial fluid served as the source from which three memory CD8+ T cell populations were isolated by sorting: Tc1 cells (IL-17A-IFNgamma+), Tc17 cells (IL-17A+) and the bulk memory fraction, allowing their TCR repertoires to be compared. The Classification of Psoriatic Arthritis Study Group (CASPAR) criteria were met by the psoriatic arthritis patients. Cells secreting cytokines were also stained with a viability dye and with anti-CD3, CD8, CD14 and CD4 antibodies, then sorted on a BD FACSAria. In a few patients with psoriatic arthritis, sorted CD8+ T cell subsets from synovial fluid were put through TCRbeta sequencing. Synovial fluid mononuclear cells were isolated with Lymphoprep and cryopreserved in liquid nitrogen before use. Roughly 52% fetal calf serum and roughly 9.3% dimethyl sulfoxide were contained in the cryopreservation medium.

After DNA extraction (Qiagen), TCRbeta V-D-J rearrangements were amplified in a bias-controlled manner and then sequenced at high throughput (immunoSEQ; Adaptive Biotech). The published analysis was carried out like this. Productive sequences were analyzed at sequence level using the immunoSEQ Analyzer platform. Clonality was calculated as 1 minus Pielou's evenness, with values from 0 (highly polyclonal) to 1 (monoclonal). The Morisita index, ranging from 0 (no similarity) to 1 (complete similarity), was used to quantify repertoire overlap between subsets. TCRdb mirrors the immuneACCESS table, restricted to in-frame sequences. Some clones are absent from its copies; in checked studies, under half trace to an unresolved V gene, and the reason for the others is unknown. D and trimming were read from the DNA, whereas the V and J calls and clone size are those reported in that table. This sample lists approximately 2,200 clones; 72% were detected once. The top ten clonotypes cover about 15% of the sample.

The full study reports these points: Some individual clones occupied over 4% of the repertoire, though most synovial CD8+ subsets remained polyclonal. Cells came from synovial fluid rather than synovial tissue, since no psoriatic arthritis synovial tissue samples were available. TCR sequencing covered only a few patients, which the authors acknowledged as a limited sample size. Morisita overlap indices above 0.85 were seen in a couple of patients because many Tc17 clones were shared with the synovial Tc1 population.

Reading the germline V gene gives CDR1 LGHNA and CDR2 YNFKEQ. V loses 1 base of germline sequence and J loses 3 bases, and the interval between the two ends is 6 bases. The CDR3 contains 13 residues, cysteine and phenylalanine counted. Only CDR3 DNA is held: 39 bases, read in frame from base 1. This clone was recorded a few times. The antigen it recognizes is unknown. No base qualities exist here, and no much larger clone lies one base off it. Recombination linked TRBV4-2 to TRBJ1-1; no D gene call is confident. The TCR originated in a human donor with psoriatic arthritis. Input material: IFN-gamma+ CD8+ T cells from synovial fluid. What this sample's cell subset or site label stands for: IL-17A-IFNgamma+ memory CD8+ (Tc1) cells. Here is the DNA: TGTGCCAGCAGCCAAGCTTCCTACACTGAAGCTTTCTTT. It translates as CASSQASYTEAFF.